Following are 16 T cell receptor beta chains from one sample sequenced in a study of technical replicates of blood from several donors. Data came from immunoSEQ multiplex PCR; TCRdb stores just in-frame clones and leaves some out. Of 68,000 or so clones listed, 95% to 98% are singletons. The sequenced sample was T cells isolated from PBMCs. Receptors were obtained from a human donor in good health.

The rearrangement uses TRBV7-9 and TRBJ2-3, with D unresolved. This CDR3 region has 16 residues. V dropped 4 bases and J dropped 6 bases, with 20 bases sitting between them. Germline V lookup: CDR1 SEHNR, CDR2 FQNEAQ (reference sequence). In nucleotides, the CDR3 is TGTGCCAGCAGCTCCACACACGAAAGCGCATACGATACGCAGTATTTT. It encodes CASSSTHESAYDTQYF.

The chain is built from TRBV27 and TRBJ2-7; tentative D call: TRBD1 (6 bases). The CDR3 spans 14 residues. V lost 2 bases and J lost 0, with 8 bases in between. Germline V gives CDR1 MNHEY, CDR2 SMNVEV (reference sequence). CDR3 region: CASSLQGSSYEQYF. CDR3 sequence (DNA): TGTGCCAGCAGTTTACAGGGGAGCTCCTACGAGCAGTACTTC.

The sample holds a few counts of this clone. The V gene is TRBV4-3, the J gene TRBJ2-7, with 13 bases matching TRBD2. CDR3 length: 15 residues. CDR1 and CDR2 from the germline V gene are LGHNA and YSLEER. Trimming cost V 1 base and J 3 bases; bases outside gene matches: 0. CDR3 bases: TGCGCCAGCAGCCAAGGACTAGCGGGAGGCTACGAGCAGTACTTC. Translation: CASSQGLAGGYEQYF.

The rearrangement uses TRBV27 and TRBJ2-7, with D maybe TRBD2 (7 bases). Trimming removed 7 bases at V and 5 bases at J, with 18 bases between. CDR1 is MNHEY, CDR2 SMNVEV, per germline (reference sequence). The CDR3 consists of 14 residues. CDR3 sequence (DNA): TGTGCCAGCACCCCACTCGGGGGGCTACACGAGCAGTACTTC. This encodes CASTPLGGLHEQYF.

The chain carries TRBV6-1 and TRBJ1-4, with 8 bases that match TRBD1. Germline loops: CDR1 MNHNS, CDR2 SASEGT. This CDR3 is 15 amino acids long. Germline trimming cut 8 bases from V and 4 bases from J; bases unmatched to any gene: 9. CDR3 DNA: TGTGCCAGCTCTTGGACAGGGCCTTTTAATGAAAAACTGTTTTTT. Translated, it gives CASSWTGPFNEKLFF.

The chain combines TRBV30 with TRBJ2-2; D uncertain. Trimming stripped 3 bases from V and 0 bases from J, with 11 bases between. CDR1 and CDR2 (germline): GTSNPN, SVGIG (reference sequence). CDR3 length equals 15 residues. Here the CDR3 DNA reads TGTGCCTGGAGCTTGAGTTTCGCGAACACCGGGGAGCTGTTTTTT. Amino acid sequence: CAWSLSFANTGELFF.

In nucleotides, the CDR3 is TGTGCCATCAGTGGCCCAGTTGCCGGGGAGCTGTTTTTT. Translation: CAISGPVAGELFF. The V call is TRBV10-3, the J call TRBJ2-2; D remains unclear. Germline V gene lookup returns CDR1 ENHRY and CDR2 SYGVKD. The CDR3 spans 13 residues. The germline V and J ends were trimmed by 4 bases and 6 bases, with 9 bases remaining between them.

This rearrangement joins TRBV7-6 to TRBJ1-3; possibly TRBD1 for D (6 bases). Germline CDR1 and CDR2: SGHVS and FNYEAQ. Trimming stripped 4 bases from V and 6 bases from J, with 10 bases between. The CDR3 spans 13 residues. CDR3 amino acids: CASSYQGLNTIYF. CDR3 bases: TGTGCCAGCAGCTACCAGGGGCTAAACACCATATATTTT. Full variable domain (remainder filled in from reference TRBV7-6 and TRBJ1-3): GAGVSQSPRYKVTKRGQDVALRCDPISGHVSLYWYRQALGQGPEFLTYFNYEAQQDKSGLPNDRFSAERPEGSISTLTIQRTEQRDSAMYRCASSYQGLNTIYFGEGSWLTVV.

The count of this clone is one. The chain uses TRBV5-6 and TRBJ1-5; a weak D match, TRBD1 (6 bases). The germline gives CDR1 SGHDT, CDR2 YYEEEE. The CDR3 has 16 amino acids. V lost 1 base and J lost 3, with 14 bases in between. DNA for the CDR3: TGTGCCAGCAGCTTGAGGGGGTTGGTTTACAATCAGCCCCAGCATTTT. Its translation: CASSLRGLVYNQPQHF. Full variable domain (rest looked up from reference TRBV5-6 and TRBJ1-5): DAGVTQSPTHLIKTRGQQVTLRCSPKSGHDTVSWYQQALGQGPQFIFQYYEEEERQRGNFPDRFSGHQFPNYSSELNVNALLLGDSALYLCASSLRGLVYNQPQHFGDGTRLSIL.

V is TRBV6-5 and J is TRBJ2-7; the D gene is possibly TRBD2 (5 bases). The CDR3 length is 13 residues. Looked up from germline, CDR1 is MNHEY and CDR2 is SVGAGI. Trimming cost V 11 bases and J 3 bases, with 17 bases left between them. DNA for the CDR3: TGTGCCGCGGGTGGTGATGGAAACTACGAGCAGTACTTC. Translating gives CAAGGDGNYEQYF.

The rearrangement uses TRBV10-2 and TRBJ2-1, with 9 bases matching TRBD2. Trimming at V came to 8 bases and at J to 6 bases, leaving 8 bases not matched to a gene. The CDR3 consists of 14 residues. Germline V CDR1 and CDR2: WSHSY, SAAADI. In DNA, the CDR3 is TGCGCCAGCGGGGGGGCGGGAGGGGTCAATGAGCAGTTCTTC. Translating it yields CASGGAGGVNEQFF.

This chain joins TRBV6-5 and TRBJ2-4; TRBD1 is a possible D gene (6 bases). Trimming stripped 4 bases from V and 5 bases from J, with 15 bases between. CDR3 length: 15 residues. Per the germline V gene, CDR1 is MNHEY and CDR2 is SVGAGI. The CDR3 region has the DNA TGTGCCAGCAGTTTGTGGGTCCAGGGGCAAAACATTCAGTACTTC. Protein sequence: CASSLWVQGQNIQYF.

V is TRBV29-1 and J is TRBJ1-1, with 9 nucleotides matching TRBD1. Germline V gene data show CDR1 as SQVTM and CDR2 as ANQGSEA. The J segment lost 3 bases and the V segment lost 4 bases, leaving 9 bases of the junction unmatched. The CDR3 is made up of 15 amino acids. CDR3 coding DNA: TGCAGCGTTGGCCGTTGGACAGGGGAGTACACTGAAGCTTTCTTT. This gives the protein CSVGRWTGEYTEAFF.

The CDR3 region has the DNA TGTGCCAGCTCACCGGGACAGTTTCAGCCCCAGCATTTT. The encoded protein is CASSPGQFQPQHF. V gene TRBV18 combines with J gene TRBJ1-5; 7 positions match TRBD1. This CDR3 is 13 amino acids long. Germline V gene lookup returns CDR1 KGHSH and CDR2 LQKENI. V was pared by 3 bases and J by 6 bases, with 2 bases of the junction left unmatched.

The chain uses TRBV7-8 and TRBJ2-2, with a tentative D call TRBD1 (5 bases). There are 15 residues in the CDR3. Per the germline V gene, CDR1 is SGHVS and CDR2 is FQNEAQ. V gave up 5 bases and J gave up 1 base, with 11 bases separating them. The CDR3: CASSPRVGNTGELFF. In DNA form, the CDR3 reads TGTGCCAGCAGCCCCAGGGTGGGGAACACCGGGGAGCTGTTTTTT. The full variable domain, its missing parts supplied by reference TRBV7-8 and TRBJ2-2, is GAGVSQSPRYKVAKRGQDVALRCDPISGHVSLFWYQQALGQGPEFLTYFQNEAQLDKSGLPSDRFFAERPEGSVSTLKIQRTQQEDSAVYLCASSPRVGNTGELFFGEGSRLTVL.

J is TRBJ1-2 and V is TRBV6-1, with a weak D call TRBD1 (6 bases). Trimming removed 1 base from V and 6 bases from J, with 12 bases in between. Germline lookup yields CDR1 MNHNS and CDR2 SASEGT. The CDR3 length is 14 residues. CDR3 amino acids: CASSEVHRVDGYTF. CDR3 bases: TGTGCCAGCAGTGAAGTTCACAGGGTTGATGGCTACACCTTC.